This paragraph covers one T cell receptor (beta chain) sequence. The antigen this receptor binds is unknown. No clone much larger than this one lies a single base away; base qualities are absent. This entry comes from a study of blood T cells in healthy people across ages (dated by TCRdb to the mid-2010s). Study-level background: In model experiments, template switching captured about one uniquely barcoded TCR beta cDNA molecule for every two T cells. The study measured age-related changes in TCR beta repertoire diversity using deep sequencing normalized with unique cDNA molecular identifiers. The donors were divided into four age groups: young (average around 15 years), middle-aged (roughly 40), aged (roughly 60) and long-lived (roughly 88). For two donors (one aged 18 to 30 and one aged 80 or older), the study analyzed two additional independent replicas of 1 million unique cDNA reads from the same blood draw.

Measured from the cysteine to the phenylalanine, the CDR3 is 12 residues long. Only the CDR3 portion is preserved as DNA: 36 bases, with reading frame beginning at the first base. The germline V gene gives CDR1 as ENHRY and CDR2 as SYGVKD. For this chain, trimming is 10 bases at the V end and 6 bases at the J end, and the number of junction bases without a gene match is 6. The library relied on 5' RACE. The sequencer listed for this sample is Illumina HiSeq 2500. A second roughly 7 to 12 cycle PCR used a sample-barcoded 5' primer and a J-beta primer mix. A template-switch 5' adaptor carrying 12 random nucleotides introduced a unique molecular identifier onto each TCR beta cDNA molecule. At least 3 million CDR3-containing paired-end reads were obtained from each sample. The Mint cDNA synthesis kit, primed by a TRBC-specific oligonucleotide, was used to synthesize first-strand cDNA from all RNA. Following uracil-DNA glycosylase treatment, all cDNA underwent a first 18-cycle PCR with the universal primers M1SS and BC2_uni_R. As for the original processing: For normalization, 1 million high-quality reads, each with a distinct molecular identifier, were randomly selected from each sample. Reads with shared molecular identifiers were discarded instead of being binned into consensus sequences. CDR3 identification, clonotype clustering and error correction used MiTCR with a Q25 quality threshold and the strictest error-elimination algorithm. A nonparametric unseen species model with Euler transformation was used to estimate a lower bound on total TCR beta diversity. Using fastp at Q25 and MiXCR, TCRdb reprocessed the public reads and kept productive beta chains. Rows are unified per CDR3 protein, each entry keeping the most common DNA and genes. Here the V and J calls rest on TCRdb's processing, not on the authors' analysis. This sample holds 800,000 to 950,000 distinct CDR3 sequences; 25% to 35% were observed only once. Approximately 10% of the sample is in the top ten clones.

Donors were 30 to 45 systemically healthy Caucasian individuals from Russia aged roughly 6 to 100 years. Each donor gave roughly 11 milliliters of peripheral blood, drawn into EDTA-treated Vacutainer tubes. Ficoll-Paque density-gradient centrifugation was used to isolate PBMCs, with at least 7 million per sample. Total RNA, at least 5.5 micrograms per sample, was extracted from PBMCs with Trizol reagent. For every donor, an aliquot of PBMCs went through flow cytometry to measure the percentages of naive CD45RAhigh/CD27high T cells. The research as a whole found: The CMV infection status of donors was not known, potentially confounding age-related changes in expanded clonotypes. Compared with the aged group, more naive CD4+ T cells, fewer expanded clones and increased TCR diversity were shown by the long-lived group, suggesting age selection. There was a strong correlation between observed TCR beta diversity and the percentage of naive T cells measured by flow cytometry. Observed TCR beta diversity per million T cells fell roughly linearly with age, and a significant reduction was already apparent by age approximately 40. Estimates of total diversity based on one million sequenced T cells were considered lower bounds and underestimates. Conclusive comparison of naive and antigen-experienced compartments was prevented by the profiling of bulk unsorted PBMCs.

This sample also appeared in a second study, on T cells of mothers and their children. Taken from the second paper: Nine systemically healthy Caucasian individuals, comprising three mothers and their six children, were included as donors. cDNA synthesis used all of the extracted RNA, with roughly 1.6 ug of RNA in each 15 ul reaction. In the second PCR, sample barcodes and 2-4 random nucleotides were introduced via the M1S primer. Over 10 million TCR beta CDR3 reads came from each mother, compared with around 3 million reads from each child. Thymic selection similarly shapes TCR recombination output in related and unrelated pairs, with minor effect from inherited differences. Normalized repertoire overlap in related mother-child pairs was always slightly higher than in unrelated mother-child pairs, but the difference was never significant. Persistent microchimeric T cell clones were not detected, at a sensitivity of approximately 98 clones per million clonotypes. The study used deep NGS to compare TCR beta repertoires of mothers and children, seeking features distinguishing related mother-child pairs from unrelated individuals. The mean age was 40 +/- 4 years for the mothers and around 10 +/- 4 years for the children. After adapter ligation with NEBNext reagents, the libraries were sequenced on Illumina HiSeq 2000 with 100+100 nt paired-end reads. To avoid cross-contamination, the mother libraries and the child libraries were prepared a month apart and sequenced in separate runs. Each donor had between roughly 450,000 and 2,100,000 distinct TCR beta clonotypes identified. Naive TCR beta clonotypes were estimated from low-frequency clonotypes matched to each donor's FACS-determined naive share, without sorting.

Recombination linked TRBV10-3 to TRBJ1-2; the central 9 bases match TRBD1. This TCR derives from a woman aged 40 to 50 in good health. Sequenced material: blood. The CDR3 loop reads CATGTGLDGYTF. Read as DNA, the sequence is TGTGCCACCGGGACAGGGTTGGATGGCTACACCTTC.